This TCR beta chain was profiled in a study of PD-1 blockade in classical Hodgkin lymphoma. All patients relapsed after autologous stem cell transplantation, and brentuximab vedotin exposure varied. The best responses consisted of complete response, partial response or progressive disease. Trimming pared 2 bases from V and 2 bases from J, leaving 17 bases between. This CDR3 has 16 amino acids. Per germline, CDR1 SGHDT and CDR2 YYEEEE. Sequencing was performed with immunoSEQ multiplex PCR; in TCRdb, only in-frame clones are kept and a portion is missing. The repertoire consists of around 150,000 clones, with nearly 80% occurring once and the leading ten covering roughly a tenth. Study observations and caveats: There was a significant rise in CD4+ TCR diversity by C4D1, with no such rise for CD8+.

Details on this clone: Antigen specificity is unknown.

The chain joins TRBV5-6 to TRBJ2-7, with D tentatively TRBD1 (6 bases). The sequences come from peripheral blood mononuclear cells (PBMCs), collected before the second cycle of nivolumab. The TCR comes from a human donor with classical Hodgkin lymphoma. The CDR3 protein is CASSLSWQGPTYEQYF. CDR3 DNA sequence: TGTGCCAGCAGCTTAAGTTGGCAGGGGCCGACCTACGAGCAGTACTTC. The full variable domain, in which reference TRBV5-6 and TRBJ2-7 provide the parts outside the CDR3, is DAGVTQSPTHLIKTRGQQVTLRCSPKSGHDTVSWYQQALGQGPQFIFQYYEEEERQRGNFPDRFSGHQFPNYSSELNVNALLLGDSALYLCASSLSWQGPTYEQYFGPGTRLTVT.